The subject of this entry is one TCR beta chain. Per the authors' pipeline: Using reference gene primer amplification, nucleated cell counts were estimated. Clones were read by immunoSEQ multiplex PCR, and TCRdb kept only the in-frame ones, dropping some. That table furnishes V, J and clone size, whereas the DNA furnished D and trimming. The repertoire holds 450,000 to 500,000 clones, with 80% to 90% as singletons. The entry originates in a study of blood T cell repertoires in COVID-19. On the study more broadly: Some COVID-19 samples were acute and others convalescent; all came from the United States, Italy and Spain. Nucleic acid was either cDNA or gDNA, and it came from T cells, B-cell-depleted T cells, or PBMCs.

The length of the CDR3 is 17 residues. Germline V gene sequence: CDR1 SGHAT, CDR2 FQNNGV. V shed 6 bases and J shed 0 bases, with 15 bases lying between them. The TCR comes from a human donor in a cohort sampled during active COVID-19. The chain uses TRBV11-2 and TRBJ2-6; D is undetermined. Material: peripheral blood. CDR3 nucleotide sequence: TGTGCCAGCAGGCTGTTTTACAGTGGCTCTGGGGCCAACGTCCTGACTTTC. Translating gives CASRLFYSGSGANVLTF.